The entry below gives a single T cell receptor beta chain sequence along with its context. What it binds is not known. This specimen belongs to a study of OX40 agonist ivuxolimab in advanced cancers. The V end was cut by 3 bases, the J end by 5 bases, with 5 bases between. CDR1 MNHEY and CDR2 SVGAGI come from the germline V gene. The CDR3 has 11 residues. Measured with immunoSEQ multiplex PCR; TCRdb has only the in-frame clones, and not every one. Of 70,000 to 75,000 clones listed, 84% are singletons. Study conclusions and caveats: Both blood CD4+ and CD8+ T cells showed clonal growth by week 6 at 0.1 to 3.0 mg/kg.

Collection of blood occurred at baseline, at cycle 4 day 1, and at cycle 7 day 1. The sample was CD4+ or CD8+ T cells sorted from blood, taken in a trial of the OX40 agonist ivuxolimab. The chain is built from TRBV6-5 and TRBJ2-7; no firm D call. The TCR sequence derives from an adult with an advanced solid tumor such as melanoma, head and neck, liver or kidney cancer. The CDR3 region has the DNA TGTGCCAGCAGTTATAGGGACGAGCAGTACTTC. Translation gives CASSYRDEQYF.